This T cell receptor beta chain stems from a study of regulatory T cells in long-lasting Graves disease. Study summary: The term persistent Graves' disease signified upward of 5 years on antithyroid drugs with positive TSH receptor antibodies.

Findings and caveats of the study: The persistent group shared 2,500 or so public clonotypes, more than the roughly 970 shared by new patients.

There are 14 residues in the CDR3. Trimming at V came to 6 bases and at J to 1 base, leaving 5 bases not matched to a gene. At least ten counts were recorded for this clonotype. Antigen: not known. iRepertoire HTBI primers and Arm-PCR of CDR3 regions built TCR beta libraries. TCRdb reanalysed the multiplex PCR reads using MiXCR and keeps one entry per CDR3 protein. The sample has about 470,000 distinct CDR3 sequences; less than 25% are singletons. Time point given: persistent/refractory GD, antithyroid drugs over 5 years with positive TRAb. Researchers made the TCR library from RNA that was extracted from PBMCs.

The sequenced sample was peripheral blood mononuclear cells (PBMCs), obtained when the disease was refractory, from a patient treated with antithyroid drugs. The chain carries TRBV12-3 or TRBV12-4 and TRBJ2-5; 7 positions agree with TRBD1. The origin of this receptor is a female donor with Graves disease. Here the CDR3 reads CASSTRGSQETQYF. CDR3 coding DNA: TGTGCCAGCAGCACCAGGGGGTCCCAAGAGACCCAGTACTTC.